The present T cell receptor (beta chain) was sequenced within a study of T-cell memory formation after mild COVID-19. Study overall: Clustering of TCRs was largely donor specific.

Concerning this clonotype: Its antigen is undetermined.

General study results and limits: CD4+ contracting clones were mainly CM and EM; CD8+ ones, EMRA.

CDR3 length: 15 residues. Deletions cut 3 bases from V and 3 bases from J, with 15 bases between. Germline V CDR1 and CDR2: SGHRS, YFSETQ. Sample barcodes and UMIs were carried by the TCR alpha and TCR beta cDNA libraries that 5'RACE generated with constant-segment primers. TCRdb fed the 5' RACE reads into MiXCR, producing one record per CDR3 protein. The sample yields a few hundred thousand distinct CDR3 sequences, 20% to 25% seen once. The V call is TRBV5-1, the J call TRBJ1-1; D ambiguous. Input material: PBMCs or a T cell subset sorted from them (not recorded which). The receptor was isolated from a man younger than 35 who had mild COVID-19 (a few samples of this study predate the infection). Cell type and time point are not known. CDR3 nucleotide sequence: TGCGCCAGCAGCTCCCTCGATGGACCGTACACTGAAGCTTTCTTT. It translates to CASSSLDGPYTEAFF.